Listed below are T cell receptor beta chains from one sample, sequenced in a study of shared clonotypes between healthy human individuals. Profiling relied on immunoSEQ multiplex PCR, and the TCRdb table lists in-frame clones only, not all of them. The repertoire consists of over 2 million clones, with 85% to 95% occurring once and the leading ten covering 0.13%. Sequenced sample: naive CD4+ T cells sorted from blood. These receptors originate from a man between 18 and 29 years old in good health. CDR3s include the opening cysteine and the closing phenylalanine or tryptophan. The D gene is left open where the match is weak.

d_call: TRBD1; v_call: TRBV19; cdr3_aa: CASSIGQGIDNQPQHF
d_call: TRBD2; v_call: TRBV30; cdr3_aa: CAWTGTSGANEQFF
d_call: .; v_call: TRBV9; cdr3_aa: CASSVVAHPGTGELFF
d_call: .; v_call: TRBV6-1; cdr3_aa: CASSSGANVLTF
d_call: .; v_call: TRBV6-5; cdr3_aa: CASSPRGLSYEQYF
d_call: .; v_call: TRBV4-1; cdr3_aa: CASSEGRLLATNEKLFF
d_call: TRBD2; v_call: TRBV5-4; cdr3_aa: CASSLEREKSYEQYF
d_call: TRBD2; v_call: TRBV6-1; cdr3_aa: CASSLPGLSYEQYF
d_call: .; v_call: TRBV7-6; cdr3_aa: CASSLVSISGFSYEQYF
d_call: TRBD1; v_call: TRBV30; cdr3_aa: CAWNRDRGLLRGTEKLFF
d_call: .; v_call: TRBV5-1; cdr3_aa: CASNAAALKETQYF
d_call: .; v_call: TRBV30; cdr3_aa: CAWGGSSNSPLHF
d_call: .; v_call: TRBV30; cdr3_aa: CAWIPTLNYGYTF
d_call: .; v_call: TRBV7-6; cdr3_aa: CASSDYLGLEARTEAFF
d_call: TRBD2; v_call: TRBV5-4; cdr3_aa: CASSPGTSDEQFF
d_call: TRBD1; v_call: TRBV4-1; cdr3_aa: CASSQEGQGTYEQYF
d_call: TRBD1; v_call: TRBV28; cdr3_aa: CASSLRQGPGDTEAFF
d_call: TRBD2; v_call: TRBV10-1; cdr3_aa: CASSLATGGLTDTQYF
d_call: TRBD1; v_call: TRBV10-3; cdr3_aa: CAIADRGGETQYF
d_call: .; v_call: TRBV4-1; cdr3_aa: CASSQGGNEQFF
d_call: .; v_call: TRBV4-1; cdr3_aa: CASSQGGGPYSGNTIYF
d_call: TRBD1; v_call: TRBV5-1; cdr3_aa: CASSLGTDHSNQPQHF
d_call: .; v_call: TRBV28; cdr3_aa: CASSLWGRGYTF
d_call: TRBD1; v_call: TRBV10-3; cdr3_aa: CAISEGGNEKLFF
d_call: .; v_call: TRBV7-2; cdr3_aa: CASSLADGPNYEQYF
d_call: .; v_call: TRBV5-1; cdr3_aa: CASSLSGSPYGYTF
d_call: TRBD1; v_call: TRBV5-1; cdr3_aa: CASSRGQANTEAFF
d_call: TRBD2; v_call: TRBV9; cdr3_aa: CASSVEVAGEWGQYF
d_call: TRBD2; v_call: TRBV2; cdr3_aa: CASSELRGALGNEQFF
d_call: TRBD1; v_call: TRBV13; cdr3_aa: CASSARDRDNSPLHF
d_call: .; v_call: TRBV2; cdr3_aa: CASSDIAAETQYF
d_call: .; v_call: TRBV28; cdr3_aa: CASRRGTDTQYF
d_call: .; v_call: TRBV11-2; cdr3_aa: CASSYLTGFLEQYF
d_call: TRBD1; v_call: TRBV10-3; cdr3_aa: CAINSGGNTEAFF
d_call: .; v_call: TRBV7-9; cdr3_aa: CASSQQGYAEQYF
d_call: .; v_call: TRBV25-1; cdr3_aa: CASSDPRQGGTEAFF
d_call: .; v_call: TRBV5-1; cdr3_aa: CASSSNGLSSYEQYF